The 21 T cell receptor beta chains in this list originate from one sample, sequenced in a study of blood T cell repertoires in COVID-19. Sequenced by immunoSEQ multiplex PCR; TCRdb stores in-frame clones only, minus some. Of roughly 60,000 clones listed, approximately 90% are singletons. The material sequenced was peripheral blood. The receptors originated from a human donor with acute or convalescent COVID-19. The donor label of this sample is uncertain.

The V and J genes are TRBV5-6 and TRBJ2-1; perhaps TRBD1 as D (6 bases). Deletions cut 5 bases from V and 7 bases from J, with 10 bases between. This CDR3 has 12 amino acids. From germline, CDR1 is SGHDT and CDR2 YYEEEE. The CDR3 sequence: CASRGQGNEQFF. DNA for the CDR3: TGTGCCAGCAGGGGGCAGGGGAATGAGCAGTTCTTC.

This rearrangement joins TRBV14 to TRBJ2-7; TRBD1 is a possible D gene (6 bases). Germline CDR1 SGHDN, CDR2 FVKESK. The germline V and J ends were trimmed by 7 bases and 1 base, with 14 bases remaining between them. The CDR3 is made up of 14 amino acids. CDR3 loop: CASIGRGFSYEQYF. In DNA form, the CDR3 reads TGTGCCAGCATCGGCAGGGGATTTTCCTACGAGCAGTACTTC.

The chain employs TRBV5-1 and TRBJ2-1; 15 nucleotides agree with TRBD2. The CDR3 has 18 residues. The J segment lost 5 bases and the V segment lost 4 bases, leaving 10 bases of the junction unmatched. The germline CDR1 and CDR2 sequences are SGHRS and YFSETQ. The CDR3 region is CASSLGTSGRRRHNEQFF. DNA for the CDR3: TGCGCCAGCAGCCTCGGGACTAGCGGGAGGAGGCGCCACAATGAGCAGTTCTTC.

The J gene is TRBJ1-1, the V gene TRBV16; no reliable D call. V was pared by 4 bases and J by 4 bases, with 16 bases between. The CDR3 length is 15 residues. Germline V lookup: CDR1 KGHSY, CDR2 FQNENV. CDR3 residues: CASSLGRIAGTEAFF. CDR3 DNA sequence: TGTGCCAGCAGCCTAGGCAGGATTGCAGGCACTGAAGCTTTCTTT.

The genes are TRBV5-6 and TRBJ2-1; TRBD2 matches at 9 bases. The germline V gene encodes CDR1 SGHDT and CDR2 YYEEEE. The ends lost 0 bases at V and 2 bases at J; junction bases unmatched: 6. The CDR3 runs to 17 residues. For the CDR3, the DNA is TGTGCCAGCAGCTTGGGGCTAGCGGGAACCCCCTACAATGAGCAGTTCTTC. It encodes CASSLGLAGTPYNEQFF.

The V and J genes are TRBV15 and TRBJ2-1; weak D call: TRBD2 (5 bases). CDR3 length: 14 residues. V shed 0 bases and J shed 8 bases, with 11 bases lying between them. Germline-derived CDR1 and CDR2 are LNHNV and YYDKDF (reference sequence). The CDR3 protein is CATSRDRGYDEQFF. In nucleotides, the CDR3 is TGTGCCACCAGCAGAGATCGGGGATACGATGAGCAGTTCTTC.

This sequence joins TRBV13 and TRBJ2-2; D remains unclear. This CDR3 has 16 residues. The germline CDR1 and CDR2 sequences are PRHDT and FYEKMQ (reference sequence). The ends were cut back, 8 bases at V and 1 base at J, with 17 bases in the middle. The CDR3 DNA reads as TGTGCCAGCGGTCCCCTTACAGCTTTGAACACCGGGGAGCTGTTTTTT. Translating gives CASGPLTALNTGELFF.

The J gene is TRBJ1-1, the V gene TRBV2; no clear D gene. V gave up 4 bases and J gave up 0 bases, with 9 bases separating them. CDR3 length: 14 amino acids. Germline CDR1 and CDR2: SNHLY and FYNNEI. Here the CDR3 reads CASSGVFLNTEAFF. The CDR3 DNA reads TGTGCCAGCAGTGGAGTATTCTTGAACACTGAAGCTTTCTTT. Full variable domain (remainder filled in from reference TRBV2 and TRBJ1-1): EPEVTQTPSHQVTQMGQEVILRCVPISNHLYFYWYRQILGQKVEFLVSFYNNEISEKSEIFDDQFSVERPDGSNFTLKIRSTKLEDSAMYFCASSGVFLNTEAFFGQGTRLTVV.

CDR3 sequence (DNA): TGTGCCAGCAGTTTATACCGGGTCGAACAGTACGTC. This encodes CASSLYRVEQYV. This chain links TRBV6-2 or TRBV6-3 with TRBJ2-7, with D hard to call. Per the germline V gene, CDR1 is MNHEY and CDR2 is SVGEGT. V gave up 4 bases and J gave up 10 bases, with 14 bases separating them. The CDR3 is made up of 12 amino acids.

The chain is built from TRBV25-1 and TRBJ1-2, with D unclear. CDR3 size: 18 residues. V dropped 2 bases and J dropped 0 bases, with 19 bases sitting between them. Germline V gene data show CDR1 as MGHDK and CDR2 as SYGVNS. The CDR3 sequence is CASSEVTFGLKANYGYTF. The CDR3 DNA reads as TGTGCCAGCAGTGAAGTGACCTTCGGACTGAAAGCTAACTATGGCTACACCTTC.

There are a few counts of this clone. The chain has TRBV12-3 or TRBV12-4 and TRBJ2-7; unclear D gene. The CDR3 loop spans 12 amino acids. The germline V and J ends were trimmed by 6 bases and 2 bases, with 8 bases remaining between them. In nucleotides, the CDR3 is TGTGCCAGCAGCCTCCCCCCCTACGAGCAGTACTTC. The encoded protein is CASSLPPYEQYF.

The V gene is TRBV9, the J gene TRBJ2-3; D not certain. Germline CDR1 SGDLS, CDR2 YYNGEE. The CDR3 is made up of 14 amino acids. V lost 4 bases and J 0 bases, leaving 9 bases between the germline ends. The CDR3 sequence: CASSPQVSTDTQYF. The CDR3 bases are TGTGCCAGCAGCCCCCAGGTCAGCACAGATACGCAGTATTTT.

The chain joins TRBV24-1 to TRBJ2-1, with TRBD2 as a possible D gene (7 bases). The CDR3 is 17 residues long. The germline gives CDR1 KGHDR, CDR2 SFDVKD. Trimming cost V 5 bases and J 0 bases, with 16 bases left between them. CDR3 nucleotides: TGTGCCACCAGTGTGACCCGGGGGGCAAACTCCTACAATGAGCAGTTCTTC. Amino acids: CATSVTRGANSYNEQFF.

The chain carries TRBV11-3 and TRBJ2-5; a possible D gene is TRBD1 (5 bases). Trimming took 0 bases from V and 1 from J, leaving 6 bases between them. This CDR3 is 14 amino acids long. Germline CDR1 SGHNT, CDR2 YENEEA. The DNA for the CDR3 is TGTGCCAGCAGCTTAGACAGGGCCCAAGAGACCCAGTACTTC. It yields the protein CASSLDRAQETQYF.

This sequence joins TRBV28 and TRBJ2-5; D might be TRBD2 (5 bases). Germline V gives CDR1 MDHEN, CDR2 SYDVKM. This CDR3 has 14 residues. The V end lost 10 bases, the J end lost 9 bases, and 24 bases lay between the germline ends. CDR3 sequence reads: CAIPSPGHFGAQYF. As DNA, the CDR3 is TGTGCCATCCCTTCCCCCGGGCACTTCGGGGCCCAGTACTTC.

CDR3 nucleotide sequence: TGTGCCAGCAGCTTAAATGGAGGCGGCGGAAACATCCAAGAGACCCAGTACTTC. It translates to CASSLNGGGGNIQETQYF. The chain has TRBV7-3 and TRBJ2-5; D is perhaps TRBD2 (5 bases). Germline V gene data show CDR1 as SGHTA and CDR2 as FQGTGA. The CDR3 runs to 18 residues. The V and J ends lost 1 base and 1 base respectively, with 19 bases between them. Looking up the rest from reference TRBV7-3 and TRBJ2-5 gives the full variable domain: GAGVSQTPSNKVTEKGKYVELRCDPISGHTALYWYRQSLGQGPEFLIYFQGTGAADDSGLPNDRFFAVRPEGSVSTLKIQRTERGDSAVYLCASSLNGGGGNIQETQYFGPGTRLLVL.

The chain links TRBV28 to TRBJ1-6, with a weak D call TRBD1 (6 bases). Per germline, CDR1 MDHEN and CDR2 SYDVKM. Trimming took off 6 bases at V and 6 bases at J, with 6 bases between the two ends. This CDR3 is built from 12 residues. CDR3 protein: CASRDSNSPLHF. For the CDR3, the DNA is TGTGCCAGCAGGGACAGTAATTCACCCCTCCACTTT.

The rearrangement joins TRBV5-1 to TRBJ1-4, with no clear D. In germline, CDR1 is SGHRS, CDR2 YFSETQ. The CDR3 runs 15 residues. Trimming took 2 bases from V and 0 from J, leaving 8 bases between them. The CDR3 DNA follows: TGCGCCAGCAGCTTCGACTTATCAACTAATGAAAAACTGTTTTTT. Translation: CASSFDLSTNEKLFF. The full variable domain, rest sourced from reference TRBV5-1 and TRBJ1-4, is KAGVTQTPRYLIKTRGQQVTLSCSPISGHRSVSWYQQTPGQGLQFLFEYFSETQRNKGNFPGRFSGRQFSNSRSEMNVSTLELGDSALYLCASSFDLSTNEKLFFGSGTQLSVL.

The chain employs TRBV18 and TRBJ2-5, with TRBD2 matching 8 bases. This CDR3 has 16 residues. From germline, CDR1 is KGHSH and CDR2 LQKENI. The junction had 12 bases not matched to a gene; V was cut back by 4 bases and J by 5 bases. This chain's CDR3 is CASSRQLAARGETQYF. CDR3 bases: TGTGCCAGCTCACGACAACTAGCGGCCCGGGGTGAGACCCAGTACTTC.

The chain carries TRBV5-1 and TRBJ2-2; 10 bases are a match to TRBD2. V was clipped by 2 bases and J by 1 base; unmatched bases: 2. The CDR3 is 16 residues long. CDR1 and CDR2 from the germline V gene are SGHRS and YFSETQ. CDR3 nucleotides: TGCGCCAGCAGCTTATCTAGCGGGAGGAACACCGGGGAGCTGTTTTTT. Protein: CASSLSSGRNTGELFF.

V gene TRBV6-2 or TRBV6-3 combines with J gene TRBJ1-4; no clear D. Germline V gene lookup returns CDR1 MNHEY and CDR2 SVGEGT. This CDR3 is built from 16 residues. Trimming removed 2 bases at V and 7 bases at J, with 17 bases between. The CDR3 loop reads CASSYPPRTAGEKLFF. In DNA, the CDR3 is TGTGCCAGCAGTTACCCGCCACGGACTGCCGGTGAAAAACTGTTTTTT.